The T cell receptor beta chain described here comes from a study of blood T cell repertoires in COVID-19. Libraries were prepared by immunoSEQ multiplex PCR; TCRdb keeps only in-frame clonotypes and omits some of them. The table shows 150,000 or so clones, with roughly 80% occurring only once. This CDR3 has 15 residues. From germline, CDR1 is SGHNT and CDR2 YENEEA. The germline V and J ends were trimmed by 1 base and 2 bases, with 12 bases remaining between them. The chain recombines TRBV11-3 with TRBJ2-7, with a tentative D call TRBD2 (6 bases). The receptor comes from a middle-aged woman with acute COVID-19. Input material: PBMCs or T cells enriched from blood (not recorded which). CDR3 in amino acids: CASSLGTGAPYEQYF. The CDR3 DNA is TGTGCCAGCAGCTTAGGGACGGGAGCTCCCTACGAGCAGTACTTC.